One and the same sample provided the 25 T cell receptor beta chains below, sequenced in a study of T cell responses to AZD1222 COVID-19 vaccine. Profiling relied on immunoSEQ multiplex PCR, and the TCRdb table lists in-frame clones only, not all of them. This table has about 83,000 clones, roughly 90% appearing once. The sequencing used peripheral blood, collected on day 0 of MenACWY control vaccination. Every receptor here comes from an adult in good health.

V is TRBV6-1 and J is TRBJ2-7; D unresolved. Germline V lookup: CDR1 MNHNS, CDR2 SASEGT. Trimming left V 2 bases short and J 3 bases short, with 14 bases between. This CDR3 is 15 amino acids long. CDR3 nucleotide sequence: TGTGCCAGCAGTGAACTAAATATAAGAAACTACGAGCAGTACTTC. Amino acid sequence: CASSELNIRNYEQYF.

The chain recombines TRBV28 with TRBJ1-2; unclear D gene. V dropped 6 bases and J dropped 0 bases, with 8 bases sitting between them. This CDR3 comprises 13 residues. Germline CDR1 is MDHEN and CDR2 is SYDVKM. The CDR3 loop reads CASSRTANYGYTF. CDR3 sequence (DNA): TGTGCCAGCAGCCGAACAGCTAACTATGGCTACACCTTC.

This clone has more than one count but fewer than ten. This chain connects TRBV6-5 to TRBJ2-7; D call uncertain. In germline, CDR1 is MNHEY, CDR2 SVGAGI. The length of the CDR3 is 14 residues. V lost 6 bases to trimming and J lost 7 bases, with 19 bases between them. CDR3 amino acids: CASRSHGDTLEQYF. In DNA form, the CDR3 reads TGTGCCAGCAGATCCCACGGCGACACCCTGGAGCAGTACTTC.

This clone was recorded only once. This chain connects TRBV11-2 to TRBJ2-3; a weak D match, TRBD1 (5 bases). Trimming removed 7 bases from V and 4 bases from J, with 15 bases in between. Germline V lookup: CDR1 SGHAT, CDR2 FQNNGV. The CDR3 runs to 14 residues. This CDR3 is CASTLPTGPDTQYF. DNA of the CDR3: TGTGCCAGCACCCTCCCCACAGGCCCAGATACGCAGTATTTT.

This clone is a singleton in its sample. The CDR3 nucleotides are TGTGCCAGCAGCGGAGCAGGCTATAGCAATCAGCCCCAGCATTTT. As protein: CASSGAGYSNQPQHF. The chain employs TRBV2 and TRBJ1-5; D uncertain. Germline CDR1 and CDR2: SNHLY and FYNNEI. V was pared by 6 bases and J by 0 bases, with 12 bases between. The CDR3 length is 15 residues.

The chain links TRBV28 to TRBJ2-7; D is unresolved. The V gene lost 5 bases and the J gene lost 3 bases, with 14 bases spanning the gap. Germline CDR1 is MDHEN and CDR2 is SYDVKM. The CDR3 runs 14 residues. CDR3 amino acids: CASSRRNDRYEQYF. CDR3 nucleotides: TGTGCCAGCAGTAGACGCAATGACCGCTACGAGCAGTACTTC. The complete variable domain, with remaining parts taken from reference TRBV28 and TRBJ2-7, reads DVKVTQSSRYLVKRTGEKVFLECVQDMDHENMFWYRQDPGLGLRLIYFSYDVKMKEKGDIPEGYSVSREKKERFSLILESASTNQTSMYLCASSRRNDRYEQYFGPGTRLTVT.

The chain employs TRBV28 and TRBJ2-1; unclear D gene. Deletions cut 6 bases from V and 0 bases from J, with 9 bases between. Germline assignment: CDR1 MDHEN and CDR2 SYDVKM. This CDR3 contains 14 residues. As DNA, the CDR3 is TGTGCCAGCAGAGTCAGGCACTCCTACAATGAGCAGTTCTTC. Translated, it gives CASRVRHSYNEQFF.

The chain joins TRBV18 to TRBJ1-5, with 9 bases identical to TRBD1. This CDR3 spans 18 amino acids. Unmatched junction bases numbered 11, after V lost 3 bases and J lost 2 bases. CDR1 and CDR2 (germline): KGHSH, LQKENI. Here the CDR3 DNA reads TGTGCCAGCTCACCGACAGGGGGTGGAATAGGTGGCAATCAGCCCCAGCATTTT. Protein product: CASSPTGGGIGGNQPQHF.

V gene TRBV30 combines with J gene TRBJ1-4; 8 bases agree with TRBD1. The V gene's germline CDR1 is GTSNPN and CDR2 SVGIG (reference sequence). The ends lost 0 bases at V and 5 bases at J; junction bases unmatched: 2. This CDR3 region has 14 residues. CDR3 nucleotide sequence: TGTGCCTGGAGTGTCCGGGACAGGAATGAAAAACTGTTTTTT. This codes for CAWSVRDRNEKLFF.

This clone was picked up a small number of times. This CDR3 reads CASTPPGQGYWETQYF. CDR3 nucleotides: TGTGCCAGCACTCCACCGGGACAGGGGTATTGGGAGACCCAGTACTTC. This rearrangement joins TRBV13 to TRBJ2-5, with 10 bases aligning to TRBD1. Germline lookup yields CDR1 PRHDT and CDR2 FYEKMQ (reference sequence). CDR3 size: 16 residues. The trim removed 7 bases at V and 5 bases at J, leaving 13 bases unmatched.

This clone was seen a handful of times. The rearrangement uses TRBV28 and TRBJ2-3, with 13 nucleotides matching TRBD2. The CDR3 covers 16 residues. CDR1 and CDR2 (germline): MDHEN, SYDVKM. The V and J ends lost 11 bases and 0 bases, in that order; junction bases with no gene match: 8. The CDR3 loop reads CAGGTSGETSTDTQYF. CDR3 DNA: TGTGCCGGAGGGACTAGCGGGGAAACTAGCACAGATACGCAGTATTTT.

V is TRBV7-2 and J is TRBJ2-3; 9 nucleotides align to TRBD1. The germline gives CDR1 SGHTA, CDR2 FQGNSA. The CDR3 runs to 15 residues. V shed 8 bases, J shed 2 bases, and the junction held 8 bases outside the gene matches. The CDR3 DNA follows: TGTGCCAGCCGCGGACAGGGGCTCACCACAGATACGCAGTATTTT. It yields the protein CASRGQGLTTDTQYF.

This CDR3 is CATSDSNQGGGQPQHF. CDR3 DNA sequence: TGTGCCACCAGTGATTCCAACCAGGGAGGGGGACAGCCCCAGCATTTT. The chain recombines TRBV24-1 with TRBJ1-5; tentative D call: TRBD1 (6 bases). CDR3 length: 16 amino acids. Germline V lookup: CDR1 KGHDR, CDR2 SFDVKD. Trimming removed 2 bases from V and 7 bases from J, with 17 bases in between.

This clone appeared once. V is TRBV29-1 and J is TRBJ2-7; 8 bases map to TRBD2. Germline CDR1 reads SQVTM; CDR2 reads ANQGSEA. Trimming took 7 bases from V and 4 from J; bases not matched to a gene: 9. The CDR3 is made up of 13 amino acids. The CDR3 sequence: CSAVLAELYEQYF. The CDR3 DNA reads as TGCAGCGCCGTACTAGCGGAACTTTACGAGCAGTACTTC.

V usage is TRBV7-9 and J usage is TRBJ2-1; D is unclear. The CDR3 is 15 residues long. V dropped 0 bases and J dropped 8 bases, with 14 bases sitting between them. Germline lookup yields CDR1 SEHNR and CDR2 FQNEAQ (reference sequence). The CDR3 region has the DNA TGTGCCAGCAGCTTAGCATCACTGGGTTCTTATGAGCAGTTCTTC. It is translated as CASSLASLGSYEQFF.

V usage is TRBV3-1 (or the pseudogene TRBV3-2) and J usage is TRBJ2-7; D uncertain. Germline CDR1 LGHDT, CDR2 YNNKEL (reference sequence). Deletions cut 4 bases from V and 3 bases from J, with 10 bases between. This CDR3 spans 13 amino acids. The CDR3 DNA sequence: TGTGCCAGCAGCCCCCAACTTTTCTACGAGCAGTACTTC. Amino acids: CASSPQLFYEQYF.

The CDR3 is CAWSGNRDAVTGEQFF. CDR3 coding DNA: TGTGCCTGGAGTGGGAACAGGGATGCGGTTACTGGTGAGCAGTTCTTC. V usage is TRBV30 and J usage is TRBJ2-1, with D possibly matching TRBD1 (6 bases). This CDR3 has 16 residues. Deletions cut 1 base from V and 9 bases from J, with 22 bases between. Germline lookup yields CDR1 GTSNPN and CDR2 SVGIG (reference sequence).

This clone was observed a few times. The chain joins TRBV9 to TRBJ2-3, with 8 bases matching TRBD1. With 1 base clipped from V and 5 bases from J, the junction kept 9 bases outside the gene matches. Per the germline V gene, CDR1 is SGDLS and CDR2 is YYNGEE. The CDR3 spans 16 residues. The CDR3 nucleotides are TGTGCCAGCAGCGTAAGGGACAGGATAGTCCTAGATACGCAGTATTTT. Amino acid sequence: CASSVRDRIVLDTQYF. The whole variable domain, remainder taken from reference TRBV9 and TRBJ2-3, is DSGVTQTPKHLITATGQRVTLRCSPRSGDLSVYWYQQSLDQGLQFLIQYYNGEERAKGNILERFSAQQFPDLHSELNLSSLELGDSALYFCASSVRDRIVLDTQYFGPGTRLTVL.

V gene TRBV28 combines with J gene TRBJ2-6; 11 nucleotides align to TRBD2. V shed 3 bases and J 14 bases; nucleotides not matched to a gene: 9. This CDR3 spans 15 amino acids. The V gene's germline CDR1 is MDHEN and CDR2 SYDVKM. DNA for the CDR3: TGTGCCAGCAGTTTGACCGGGACTAGCGGCGGACTCCTGACTTTC. Residues: CASSLTGTSGGLLTF. The variable domain in full, with the rest retrieved from reference TRBV28 and TRBJ2-6, is DVKVTQSSRYLVKRTGEKVFLECVQDMDHENMFWYRQDPGLGLRLIYFSYDVKMKEKGDIPEGYSVSREKKERFSLILESASTNQTSMYLCASSLTGTSGGLLTFGAGSRLTVL.

This chain connects TRBV18 to TRBJ1-2; the D gene is possibly TRBD1 (6 bases). Germline loops: CDR1 KGHSH, CDR2 LQKENI. The germline V and J ends were trimmed by 0 bases and 4 bases, with 15 bases remaining between them. This CDR3 comprises 16 residues. DNA for the CDR3: TGTGCCAGCTCACCACCTGTCGGACAGATACTCTATGGCTACACCTTC. Translated, it gives CASSPPVGQILYGYTF.

The rearrangement links TRBV28 to TRBJ1-2; D unresolved. The germline V and J ends were trimmed by 8 bases and 8 bases, with 6 bases remaining between them. There are 9 residues in the CDR3. Looked up from germline, CDR1 is MDHEN and CDR2 is SYDVKM. The CDR3 here is CASGRGYTF. The CDR3 bases are TGTGCCAGCGGCCGGGGCTACACCTTC.

The rearrangement joins TRBV6-6 to TRBJ1-5, with a possible D match to TRBD1 (5 bases). Between the trimmed V and J ends, which lost 11 bases and 1 base, there was a span of 12 bases. CDR1 and CDR2 from the germline V gene are MNHNY and SVGAGI (reference sequence). The CDR3 contains 13 residues. The CDR3: CAAGTASNQPQHF. The CDR3 bases are TGTGCCGCAGGGACGGCGAGCAATCAGCCCCAGCATTTT.

The gene calls are TRBV27 and TRBJ2-7, with 7 bases matching TRBD1. Germline V gives CDR1 MNHEY, CDR2 SMNVEV (reference sequence). V was clipped by 6 bases and J by 4 bases; unmatched bases: 12. This CDR3 has 15 residues. The chain's CDR3 is CASSRKPGQPYEQYF. DNA of the CDR3: TGTGCCAGCAGCCGAAAACCGGGACAGCCATACGAGCAGTACTTC.

This chain uses TRBV6-2 or TRBV6-3 with TRBJ1-2, with TRBD1 as a possible D gene (5 bases). The CDR3 spans 13 residues. Trimming stripped 2 bases from V and 6 bases from J, with 10 bases between. Germline loops: CDR1 MNHEY, CDR2 SVGEGT. CDR3 bases: TGTGCCAGCAGTTACGACAGCGGTAATGGCTACACCTTC. Amino acid sequence: CASSYDSGNGYTF.

The chain carries TRBV19 and TRBJ2-7; D is uncertain. The V gene lost 2 bases and the J gene lost 4 bases, with 12 bases spanning the gap. CDR1 and CDR2 from the germline V gene are LNHDA and SQIVND (reference sequence). The CDR3 sequence is 14 residues long. In nucleotides, the CDR3 is TGTGCCAGTAGTATAAGCTTCGGTGATTACGAGCAGTACTTC. Translating it yields CASSISFGDYEQYF.